The 31 T cell receptor beta chains below come from one sample, sequenced in a study of blood T cell repertoires in COVID-19 (dated by TCRdb to 2018 to 2021). Preparation of the library involved the immunoSEQ multiplex PCR assay. Here the immuneACCESS table is served through TCRdb, limited to in-frame sequences with V and J called. Missing clones are a known gap in these copies; in checked studies unresolved V genes cover under half, and the rest lacks a known reason. Within this sample are approximately 350,000 clones, with more than 75% of them counted one time only. 2.5% to 4% of the sample is in the top ten clones. The sequencing input was peripheral blood. These receptors were taken from a woman under 30 who had recovered from COVID-19.

The chain combines TRBV7-8 with TRBJ1-1; maybe TRBD1 (6 bases). Germline CDR1 is SGHVS and CDR2 is FQNEAQ. V gave up 1 base and J gave up 6 bases, with 15 bases separating them. The length of the CDR3 is 15 residues. The CDR3 loop reads CASSLGQAGSAEAFF. In DNA form, the CDR3 reads TGTGCCAGCAGCTTAGGACAGGCGGGTTCGGCTGAAGCTTTCTTT.

The chain couples TRBV5-1 to TRBJ1-1; tentatively, D is TRBD1 (6 bases). Trimming pared 6 bases from V and 4 bases from J, leaving 13 bases between. Germline CDR1 SGHRS, CDR2 YFSETQ. The CDR3 sequence is 13 residues long. CDR3 loop: CASNQGWSTEAFF. CDR3 DNA: TGCGCCAGCAACCAGGGGTGGAGCACTGAAGCTTTCTTT. Combining the CDR3 with reference TRBV5-1 and TRBJ1-1 gives the whole variable domain KAGVTQTPRYLIKTRGQQVTLSCSPISGHRSVSWYQQTPGQGLQFLFEYFSETQRNKGNFPGRFSGRQFSNSRSEMNVSTLELGDSALYLCASNQGWSTEAFFGQGTRLTVV.

The gene calls are TRBV20-1 and TRBJ2-5; TRBD2 matches 11 bases. The junction had 11 bases not matched to a gene; V was cut back by 3 bases and J by 5 bases. CDR1 and CDR2 from the germline V gene are DFQATT and SNEGSKA (reference sequence). The CDR3 is 16 amino acids. The CDR3 nucleotides read TGCAGTGCTAGTGCAGTTAGCGGGAGGGTCGGGGAGACCCAGTACTTC. Its protein is CSASAVSGRVGETQYF.

The chain couples TRBV20-1 to TRBJ2-1, with 10 bases matching TRBD2. Germline V gene sequence: CDR1 DFQATT, CDR2 SNEGSKA (reference sequence). Losses at the gene ends were 3 bases for V and 11 bases for J; bases not matched to a gene: 1. This CDR3 comprises 11 residues. The CDR3 spells CSARGLAQQFF. CDR3 bases: TGCAGTGCTAGGGGACTAGCGCAGCAGTTCTTC.

The V call is TRBV4-1, the J call TRBJ1-2, with unresolved D. Trimming took off 0 bases at V and 5 bases at J, with 7 bases between the two ends. The CDR3 consists of 13 residues. CDR1 and CDR2 from the germline V gene are MGHRA and YSYEKL. The CDR3 DNA reads as TGCGCCAGCAGCCAAGAAAGGAGATATGGCTACACCTTC. Translated, it gives CASSQERRYGYTF.

V gene TRBV6-4 combines with J gene TRBJ2-1; 7 bases fit TRBD2. The CDR3 runs 14 residues. V gave up 8 bases and J gave up 4 bases; unmatched junction bases: 8. The germline CDR1 and CDR2 sequences are MRHNA and SNTAGT. The CDR3 loop is CASSLAEPYNEQFF. DNA for the CDR3: TGTGCCAGCTCGCTAGCGGAGCCTTACAATGAGCAGTTCTTC.

Worth noting for this clone: Other DNA sequences in the same sample also yield this CDR3. V gene TRBV3-1 (or the pseudogene TRBV3-2) combines with J gene TRBJ1-1; D remains ambiguous. Trimming cost V 1 base and J 3 bases, with 6 bases left between them. CDR1 is LGHDT and CDR2 is YNNKEL in the germline V gene (reference sequence). The CDR3 loop spans 13 amino acids. Here the CDR3 reads CASSQGPYTEAFF. Written as DNA, the CDR3 is TGTGCCAGCAGCCAAGGTCCCTACACTGAAGCTTTCTTT.

The J gene is TRBJ1-6, the V gene TRBV29-1, with 7 bases identical to TRBD1. Trimming at V came to 3 bases and at J to 3 bases, leaving 11 bases not matched to a gene. This CDR3 is 17 amino acids long. CDR1 is SQVTM, CDR2 ANQGSEA, per germline. CDR3 region: CSVDNGVTGYYNSPLHF. The CDR3 region has the DNA TGCAGCGTTGATAACGGGGTGACAGGGTACTATAATTCACCCCTCCACTTT.

The table lists this clone with a count of one. The rearrangement uses TRBV5-3 and TRBJ2-3, with TRBD2 as a possible D gene (6 bases). TRBV5-3 is recorded as an ORF, its role being uncertain. V was cut by 4 bases and J by 0 bases, with 12 bases left in between. The CDR3 loop spans 15 amino acids. CDR3 protein: CARSAGLSSTDTQYF. The CDR3 DNA reads as TGTGCCAGAAGCGCGGGACTCTCTAGCACAGATACGCAGTATTTT.

The genes are TRBV7-9 and TRBJ1-1; possibly TRBD1 for D (5 bases). Trimming left V 8 bases short and J 10 bases short, with 17 bases between. Germline assignment: CDR1 SEHNR and CDR2 FQNEAQ (reference sequence). There are 12 residues in the CDR3. CDR3 in DNA: TGTGCCAGCGGGGGTAGCGGCGGGGGAGCTTTCTTT. It translates to CASGGSGGGAFF.

This chain connects TRBV4-1 to TRBJ1-4; D is unresolved. Germline CDR1 and CDR2: MGHRA and YSYEKL. This CDR3 comprises 15 residues. V was pared by 4 bases and J by 12 bases, with 21 bases between. CDR3 amino acids: CASSRPPDGWVELFF. DNA for the CDR3: TGCGCCAGCAGCCGGCCTCCCGACGGGTGGGTCGAACTGTTTTTT.

This clone was observed once. The V and J genes are TRBV3-1 (or the pseudogene TRBV3-2) and TRBJ1-1; D unclear. The V gene's germline CDR1 is LGHDT and CDR2 YNNKEL (reference sequence). This CDR3 has 13 amino acids. V lost 4 bases and J lost 3, with 9 bases in between. The CDR3 bases are TGTGCCAGCAGCCCTGGCAAAGACACTGAAGCTTTCTTT. Residues: CASSPGKDTEAFF.

The rearrangement joins TRBV5-1 to TRBJ2-1; TRBD2 is a possible D gene (6 bases). Trimming took 4 bases from V and 5 from J, leaving 16 bases between them. The CDR3 is made up of 15 amino acids. The germline gives CDR1 SGHRS, CDR2 YFSETQ. CDR3 amino acids: CASSARDSSNNEQFF. CDR3 in DNA: TGCGCCAGCAGCGCCCGGGACTCCTCGAACAATGAGCAGTTCTTC.

The chain is built from TRBV5-1 and TRBJ1-1, with 7 bases matching TRBD1. Trimming took 3 bases from V and 1 from J; bases not matched to a gene: 6. Germline-derived CDR1 and CDR2 are SGHRS and YFSETQ. There are 15 residues in the CDR3. CDR3 residues: CASSSGGQENTEAFF. Written as DNA, the CDR3 is TGCGCCAGCAGCTCAGGCGGACAGGAGAACACTGAAGCTTTCTTT.

The chain has TRBV20-1 and TRBJ1-5; D might be TRBD1 (6 bases). V was trimmed by 3 bases and J by 2 bases, leaving 11 bases between them. CDR3 length equals 14 residues. Germline assignment: CDR1 DFQATT and CDR2 SNEGSKA (reference sequence). CDR3 DNA: TGCAGTGCTAGTGGGGACACCCGCAATCAGCCCCAGCATTTT. This codes for CSASGDTRNQPQHF.

V is TRBV7-2 and J is TRBJ1-2; the D gene is possibly TRBD1 (6 bases). In germline, CDR1 is SGHTA, CDR2 FQGNSA. This CDR3 has 16 residues. V dropped 1 base and J dropped 7 bases, with 19 bases sitting between them. CDR3 in DNA: TGTGCCAGCAGCTTAGAAGGGACACAGGGTCGTTCTGGCTACACCTTC. Translated, it gives CASSLEGTQGRSGYTF.

In its sample, this clone was seen a few times. V usage is TRBV6-5 and J usage is TRBJ2-2; D is undetermined. This CDR3 has 12 amino acids. Germline values: CDR1 MNHEY, CDR2 SVGAGI. The V end was cut by 10 bases, the J end by 3 bases, with 9 bases between. CDR3 DNA sequence: TGTGCCACCCAGGATGACACCGGGGAGCTGTTTTTT. Encoded protein: CATQDDTGELFF.

The chain recombines TRBV7-9 with TRBJ2-5; D is unresolved. Germline V gene lookup returns CDR1 SEHNR and CDR2 FQNEAQ (reference sequence). The CDR3 extends over 13 amino acids. V shed 5 bases and J shed 7 bases, with 14 bases lying between them. The CDR3 reads CASSPPRYGTQYF. CDR3 DNA: TGTGCCAGCAGCCCCCCCCGTTACGGGACCCAGTACTTC.

The V call is TRBV18, the J call TRBJ1-2, with 7 bases that match TRBD1. CDR3 length: 16 amino acids. Germline V lookup: CDR1 KGHSH, CDR2 LQKENI. The trim removed 3 bases at V and 0 bases at J, leaving 7 bases unmatched. This CDR3 is CASSPVRDRSNYGYTF. CDR3 bases: TGTGCCAGCTCACCTGTGAGGGACAGATCTAACTATGGCTACACCTTC.

V is TRBV6-2 or TRBV6-3 and J is TRBJ2-3, with a possible D match to TRBD1 (5 bases). Trimming cost V 0 bases and J 0 bases, with 13 bases left between them. Germline lookup yields CDR1 MNHEY and CDR2 SVGEGT. The CDR3 contains 17 residues. DNA of the CDR3: TGTGCCAGCAGTTACTCCCCGACAGCGCCTAGCACAGATACGCAGTATTTT. It is translated as CASSYSPTAPSTDTQYF.

The CDR3 bases are TGCAGCGTTGAAGAAGGATTGGGCTCCGTTCTCAACTACGAGCAGTACGTC. It specifies CSVEEGLGSVLNYEQYV. This chain joins TRBV29-1 and TRBJ2-7, with D hard to call. Trimming left V 0 bases short and J 3 bases short, with 21 bases between. The CDR3 loop spans 17 amino acids. Germline CDR1 SQVTM, CDR2 ANQGSEA.

The chain links TRBV6-2 or TRBV6-3 to TRBJ2-7; D call uncertain. The CDR3 is 13 amino acids. Germline V CDR1 and CDR2: MNHEY, SVGEGT. The V gene lost 2 bases and the J gene lost 1 base, with 6 bases spanning the gap. This chain's CDR3 is CASSYSRSYEQYV. In nucleotides, the CDR3 is TGTGCCAGCAGTTACAGCAGGTCCTACGAGCAGTACGTC.

The J gene is TRBJ2-3, the V gene TRBV5-5, with 12 bases fitting TRBD2. There are 16 residues in the CDR3. V was clipped by 0 bases and J by 6 bases; unmatched bases: 5. In germline, CDR1 is SGHKS, CDR2 YYEKEE (reference sequence). The CDR3 bases are TGTGCCAGCAGCTTGGATCTAGCGGGAGGGGTGGATACGCAGTATTTT. This codes for CASSLDLAGGVDTQYF.

This chain links TRBV29-1 with TRBJ1-6; 8 bases are shared with TRBD1. The CDR3 is 16 amino acids. Germline V gene data show CDR1 as SQVTM and CDR2 as ANQGSEA. The junction had 8 bases not matched to a gene; V was cut back by 0 bases and J by 7 bases. CDR3 coding DNA: TGCAGCGTTGAAGATCGGCCAGGGGGCTGGAATTCACCCCTCCACTTT. Amino acid sequence: CSVEDRPGGWNSPLHF.

The rearrangement links TRBV6-2 or TRBV6-3 to TRBJ1-5; 7 bases agree with TRBD1. This CDR3 comprises 18 residues. V was clipped by 6 bases and J by 1 base; unmatched bases: 15. The germline CDR1 and CDR2 sequences are MNHEY and SVGEGT. CDR3 protein: CASSSQSYRQGSNQPQHF. The CDR3 region has the DNA TGTGCCAGCAGCTCCCAGAGCTACCGACAGGGAAGCAATCAGCCCCAGCATTTT.

The rearrangement links TRBV7-8 to TRBJ1-2; 12 bases align to TRBD1. CDR3 length equals 17 residues. V trimming: 0 bases; J trimming: 4 bases; junction bases outside the gene matches: 6. From germline, CDR1 is SGHVS and CDR2 FQNEAQ. Written as DNA, the CDR3 is TGTGCCAGCAGCTTAGCAACCGGGACAGGGGGCGGCTATGGCTACACCTTC. Encoded protein: CASSLATGTGGGYGYTF.

This clone showed up just once. The rearrangement uses TRBV15 and TRBJ2-1, with 11 positions matching TRBD1. CDR1 and CDR2 (germline): LNHNV, YYDKDF (reference sequence). Trimming removed 6 bases from V and 4 bases from J; junction bases left unmatched: 5. This CDR3 is 15 amino acids long. CDR3 residues: CATSKDRGLYNEQFF. Here the CDR3 DNA reads TGTGCCACCAGTAAGGACAGGGGGCTTTACAATGAGCAGTTCTTC. Full variable domain (missing parts from reference TRBV15 and TRBJ2-1): DAMVIQNPRYQVTQFGKPVTLSCSQTLNHNVMYWYQQKSSQAPKLLFHYYDKDFNNEADTPDNFQSRRPNTSFCFLDIRSPGLGDTAMYLCATSKDRGLYNEQFFGPGTRLTVL.

The chain carries TRBV7-2 and TRBJ1-1; D uncertain. V was pared by 5 bases and J by 2 bases, with 12 bases between. This CDR3 is 14 amino acids long. The germline gives CDR1 SGHTA, CDR2 FQGNSA. CDR3 residues: CASSGGPLNTEAFF. The CDR3 nucleotides read TGTGCCAGCAGCGGAGGACCCCTCAACACTGAAGCTTTCTTT. Complete variable domain (other parts from reference TRBV7-2 and TRBJ1-1): GAGVSQSPSNKVTEKGKDVELRCDPISGHTALYWYRQSLGQGLEFLIYFQGNSAPDKSGLPSDRFSAERTGGSVSTLTIQRTQQEDSAVYLCASSGGPLNTEAFFGQGTRLTVV.

The rearrangement links TRBV20-1 to TRBJ2-1, with 7 bases lining up with TRBD2. V lost 3 bases to trimming and J lost 6 bases; unmatched junction nucleotides: 5. The CDR3 totals 13 residues. Germline V lookup: CDR1 DFQATT, CDR2 SNEGSKA (reference sequence). The CDR3 nucleotides are TGCAGTGCTAGTGGTACTAGCGTCAATGAGCAGTTCTTC. Translated, it gives CSASGTSVNEQFF.

V is TRBV6-1 and J is TRBJ2-3; the D gene is possibly TRBD1 (5 bases). Trimming removed 3 bases at V and 0 bases at J, with 13 bases between. The CDR3 length is 16 residues. In germline, CDR1 is MNHNS, CDR2 SASEGT. Written as DNA, the CDR3 is TGTGCCAGCAGTGACCGGCGACAGTCTAGCACAGATACGCAGTATTTT. It is translated as CASSDRRQSSTDTQYF.

V gene TRBV5-1 combines with J gene TRBJ2-3; possibly TRBD2 for D (5 bases). The CDR3 totals 17 residues. Germline CDR1 and CDR2: SGHRS and YFSETQ. Trimming left V 0 bases short and J 1 base short, with 15 bases between. CDR3 residues: CASSLDASTIRTDTQYF. In DNA form, the CDR3 reads TGCGCCAGCAGCTTGGATGCTAGCACTATACGCACAGATACGCAGTATTTT. The full variable domain, its missing parts supplied by reference TRBV5-1 and TRBJ2-3, is KAGVTQTPRYLIKTRGQQVTLSCSPISGHRSVSWYQQTPGQGLQFLFEYFSETQRNKGNFPGRFSGRQFSNSRSEMNVSTLELGDSALYLCASSLDASTIRTDTQYFGPGTRLTVL.